This entry is about one TCR beta chain. The sample comes from a study of CD8 T cells in Susac syndrome. The CDR3 runs 15 residues. The germline V gene encodes CDR1 SGHVS and CDR2 FQNEAQ. Between the trimmed V and J ends, which lost 2 bases and 4 bases, there was a span of 12 bases. cDNA came from roughly 0.5 to 1 ug RNA primed by random hexamers. TCRdb reprocessed the immunoSEQ multiplex PCR reads via MiXCR and lists one record per CDR3 protein. This table has approximately 300,000 distinct CDR3 sequences, 70% to 90% appearing once. Stable or active relapsing-remitting multiple sclerosis, untreated and meeting revised McDonald criteria, defined the controls.

Sample: CD8+ T cells from PBMCs. This rearrangement joins TRBV7-8 to TRBJ2-1, with D tentatively TRBD1 or TRBD2 (6 bases each). This receptor was obtained from a human donor with multiple sclerosis. The CDR3 DNA reads TGTGCCAGCAGCTTACCCGGGGGCGGGTACAATGAGCAGTTCTTC. This translates into CASSLPGGGYNEQFF.